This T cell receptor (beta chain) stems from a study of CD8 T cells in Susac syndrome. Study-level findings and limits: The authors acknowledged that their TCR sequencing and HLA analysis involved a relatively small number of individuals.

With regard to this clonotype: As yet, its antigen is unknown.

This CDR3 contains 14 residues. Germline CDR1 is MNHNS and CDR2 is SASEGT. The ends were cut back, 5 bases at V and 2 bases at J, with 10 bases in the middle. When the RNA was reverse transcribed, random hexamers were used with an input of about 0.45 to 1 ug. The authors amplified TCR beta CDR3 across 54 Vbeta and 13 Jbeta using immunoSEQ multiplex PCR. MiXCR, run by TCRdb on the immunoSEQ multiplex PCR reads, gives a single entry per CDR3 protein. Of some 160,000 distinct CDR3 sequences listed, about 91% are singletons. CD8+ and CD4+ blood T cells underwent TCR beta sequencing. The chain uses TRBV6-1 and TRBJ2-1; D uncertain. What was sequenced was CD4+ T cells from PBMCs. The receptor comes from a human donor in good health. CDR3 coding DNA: TGTGCCAGCAGTTATAGAAGGGCCTACAATGAGCAGTTCTTC. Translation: CASSYRRAYNEQFF.